The sequence of this T cell receptor (beta chain) was determined in a study of identical twins. This CDR3 is built from 13 residues. The V end lost 6 bases, the J end lost 3 bases, and 7 bases lay between the germline ends. From germline, CDR1 is KGHDR and CDR2 SFDVKD. This clonotype has more than one count but fewer than ten. Template switching (which added a universal primer site) was used, and cDNA carried unique molecular identifiers. TCRdb reprocessed the 5' RACE reads via MiXCR and lists one record per CDR3 protein. This table holds about 470,000 distinct CDR3 sequences, less than 25% found once. This sample was shared with a second study, whose subject was T cells expressing NK-cell markers. That investigation notes: The share of CD8+ T cells held by dominant NKG2C+ clonotypes was about 1.0-7.5% in more than 5 donors. In a few donors, dominant clonotypes made up about 25-65% of CD3+CD56-NKG2C+ cells.

This TCR came from a woman between 18 and 30 years old in good health. The chain carries TRBV24-1 and TRBJ2-2; D not certain. Material for sequencing was CD4+ T cells sorted from blood. The CDR3 here is CATSKGYTGELFF. The CDR3 region has the DNA TGTGCCACCAGTAAAGGGTACACCGGGGAGCTGTTTTTT.